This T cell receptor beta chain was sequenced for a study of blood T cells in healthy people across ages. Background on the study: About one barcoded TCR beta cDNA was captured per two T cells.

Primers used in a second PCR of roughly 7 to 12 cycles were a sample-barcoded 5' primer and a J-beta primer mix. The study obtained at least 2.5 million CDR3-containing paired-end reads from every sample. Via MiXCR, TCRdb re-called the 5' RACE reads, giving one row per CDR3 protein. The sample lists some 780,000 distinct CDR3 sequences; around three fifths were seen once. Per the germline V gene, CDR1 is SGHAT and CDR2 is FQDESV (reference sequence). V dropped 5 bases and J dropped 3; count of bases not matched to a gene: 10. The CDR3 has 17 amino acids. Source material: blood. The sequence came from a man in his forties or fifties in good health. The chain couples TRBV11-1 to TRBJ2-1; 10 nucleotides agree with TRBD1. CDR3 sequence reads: CASSPRQGASIYNEQFF. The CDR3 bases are TGTGCCAGCAGCCCCCGACAGGGGGCATCTATCTACAATGAGCAGTTCTTC.